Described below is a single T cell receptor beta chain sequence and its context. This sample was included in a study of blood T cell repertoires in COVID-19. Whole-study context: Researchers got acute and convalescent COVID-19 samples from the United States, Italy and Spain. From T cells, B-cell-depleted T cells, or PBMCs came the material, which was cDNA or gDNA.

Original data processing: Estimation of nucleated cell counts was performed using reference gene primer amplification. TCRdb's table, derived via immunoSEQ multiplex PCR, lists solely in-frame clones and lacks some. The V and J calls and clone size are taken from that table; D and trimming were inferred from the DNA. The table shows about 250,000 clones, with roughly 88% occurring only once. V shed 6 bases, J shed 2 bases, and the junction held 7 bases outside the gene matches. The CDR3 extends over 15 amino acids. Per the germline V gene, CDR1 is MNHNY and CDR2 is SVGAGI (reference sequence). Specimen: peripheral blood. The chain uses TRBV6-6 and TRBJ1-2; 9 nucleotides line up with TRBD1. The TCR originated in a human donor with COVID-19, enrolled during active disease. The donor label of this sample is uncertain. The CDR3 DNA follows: TGTGCCAGCAGCCAAACAGGGGGCCCGAACTATGGCTACACCTTC. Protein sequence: CASSQTGGPNYGYTF.